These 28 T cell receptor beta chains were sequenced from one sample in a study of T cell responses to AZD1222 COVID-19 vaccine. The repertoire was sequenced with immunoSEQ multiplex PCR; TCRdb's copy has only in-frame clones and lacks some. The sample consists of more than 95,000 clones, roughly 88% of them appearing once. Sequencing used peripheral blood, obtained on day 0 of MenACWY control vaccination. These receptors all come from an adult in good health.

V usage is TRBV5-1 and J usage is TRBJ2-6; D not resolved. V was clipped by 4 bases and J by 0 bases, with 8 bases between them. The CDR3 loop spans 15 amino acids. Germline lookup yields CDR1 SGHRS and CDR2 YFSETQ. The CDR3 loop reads CASSLSLSGANVLTF. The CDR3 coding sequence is TGCGCCAGCAGCCTGAGTCTCTCTGGGGCCAACGTCCTGACTTTC.

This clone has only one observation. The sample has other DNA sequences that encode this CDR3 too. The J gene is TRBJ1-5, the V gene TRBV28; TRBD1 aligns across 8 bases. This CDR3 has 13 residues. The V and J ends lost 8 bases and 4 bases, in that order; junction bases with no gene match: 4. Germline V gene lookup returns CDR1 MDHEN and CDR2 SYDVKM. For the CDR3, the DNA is TGTGCCAGCGTCGGGACAGGTAATCAGCCCCAGCATTTT. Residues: CASVGTGNQPQHF.

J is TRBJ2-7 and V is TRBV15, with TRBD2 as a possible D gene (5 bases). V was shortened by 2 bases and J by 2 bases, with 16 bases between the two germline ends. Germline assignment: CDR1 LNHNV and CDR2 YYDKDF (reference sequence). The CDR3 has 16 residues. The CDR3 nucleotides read TGTGCCACCAGCAGACAGTCATGGGGAGAAGCCTACGAGCAGTACTTC. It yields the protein CATSRQSWGEAYEQYF.

CDR3 residues: CASSVSSDTQETQYF. The CDR3 coding sequence is TGTGCCAGCAGTGTTTCTAGCGACACCCAAGAGACCCAGTACTTC. J is TRBJ2-5 and V is TRBV2; D possibly corresponds to TRBD2 (6 bases). The CDR3 contains 15 residues. The germline V gene has CDR1 SNHLY and CDR2 FYNNEI. V lost 4 bases and J lost 1, with 13 bases in between.

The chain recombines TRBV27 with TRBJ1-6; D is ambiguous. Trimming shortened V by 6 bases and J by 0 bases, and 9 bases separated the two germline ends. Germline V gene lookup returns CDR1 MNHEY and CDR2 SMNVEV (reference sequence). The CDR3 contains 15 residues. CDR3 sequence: CASRDGSSYNSPLHF. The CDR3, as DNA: TGTGCCAGCAGGGACGGGAGCTCCTATAATTCACCCCTCCACTTT.

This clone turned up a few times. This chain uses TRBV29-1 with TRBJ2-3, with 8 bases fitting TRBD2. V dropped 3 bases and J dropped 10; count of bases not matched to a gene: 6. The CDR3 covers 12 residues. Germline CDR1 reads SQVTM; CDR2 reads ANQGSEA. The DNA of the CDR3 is TGCAGCGTTGATTACGCGGGGGGTTCGCAGTATTTT. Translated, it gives CSVDYAGGSQYF.

The CDR3 region is CASSLRVSSGNTIYF. CDR3 nucleotide sequence: TGTGCCAGCAGCTTAAGGGTCAGCTCTGGAAACACCATATATTTT. The chain links TRBV7-6 to TRBJ1-3, with unresolved D. The V gene lost 2 bases and the J gene lost 0 bases, with 8 bases spanning the gap. This CDR3 comprises 15 residues. Germline lookup yields CDR1 SGHVS and CDR2 FNYEAQ.

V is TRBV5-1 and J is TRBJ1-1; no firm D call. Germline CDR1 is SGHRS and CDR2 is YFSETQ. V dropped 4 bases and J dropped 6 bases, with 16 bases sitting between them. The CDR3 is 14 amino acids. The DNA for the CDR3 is TGCGCCAGCAGCGCAGTGTCTGCGTTGTCTGAAGCTTTCTTT. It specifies CASSAVSALSEAFF.

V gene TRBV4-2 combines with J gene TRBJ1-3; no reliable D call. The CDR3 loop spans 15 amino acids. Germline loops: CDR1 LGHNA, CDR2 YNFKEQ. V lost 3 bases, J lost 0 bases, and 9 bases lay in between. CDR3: CASSHEWGSGNTIYF. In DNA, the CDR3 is TGTGCCAGCAGCCATGAATGGGGCTCTGGAAACACCATATATTTT.

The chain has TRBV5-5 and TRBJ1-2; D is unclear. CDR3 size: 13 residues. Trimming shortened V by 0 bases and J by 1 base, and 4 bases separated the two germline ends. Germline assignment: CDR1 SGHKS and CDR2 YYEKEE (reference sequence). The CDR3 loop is CASSLGGNYGYTF. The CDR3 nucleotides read TGTGCCAGCAGCTTGGGTGGTAACTATGGCTACACCTTC.

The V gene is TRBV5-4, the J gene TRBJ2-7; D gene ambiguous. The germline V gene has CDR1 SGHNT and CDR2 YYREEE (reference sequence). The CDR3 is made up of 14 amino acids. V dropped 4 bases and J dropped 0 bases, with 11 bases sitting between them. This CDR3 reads CASSDVLSSYEQYF. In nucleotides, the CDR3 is TGTGCCAGCAGCGATGTTCTTAGCTCCTACGAGCAGTACTTC.

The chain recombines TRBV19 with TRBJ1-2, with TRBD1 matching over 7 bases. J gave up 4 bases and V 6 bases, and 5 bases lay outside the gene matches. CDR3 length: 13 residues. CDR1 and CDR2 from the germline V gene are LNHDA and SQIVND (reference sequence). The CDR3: CASSQTGSYGYTF. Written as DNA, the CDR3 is TGTGCCAGTAGCCAGACAGGGAGCTATGGCTACACCTTC. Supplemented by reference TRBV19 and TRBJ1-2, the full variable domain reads DGGITQSPKYLFRKEGQNVTLSCEQNLNHDAMYWYRQDPGQGLRLIYYSQIVNDFQKGDIAEGYSVSREKKESFPLTVTSAQKNPTAFYLCASSQTGSYGYTFGSGTRLTVV.

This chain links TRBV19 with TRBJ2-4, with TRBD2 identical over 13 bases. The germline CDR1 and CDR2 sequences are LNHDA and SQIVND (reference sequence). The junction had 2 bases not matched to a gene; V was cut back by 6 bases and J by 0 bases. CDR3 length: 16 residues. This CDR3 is CASRGLAGSAKNIQYF. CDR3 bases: TGTGCCAGTAGGGGACTAGCGGGGTCAGCCAAAAACATTCAGTACTTC. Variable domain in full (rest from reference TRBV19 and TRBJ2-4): DGGITQSPKYLFRKEGQNVTLSCEQNLNHDAMYWYRQDPGQGLRLIYYSQIVNDFQKGDIAEGYSVSREKKESFPLTVTSAQKNPTAFYLCASRGLAGSAKNIQYFGAGTRLSVL.

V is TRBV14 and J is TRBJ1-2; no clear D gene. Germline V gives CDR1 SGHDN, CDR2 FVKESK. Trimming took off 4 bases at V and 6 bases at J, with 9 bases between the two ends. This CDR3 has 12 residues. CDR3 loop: CASSPLGHGYTF. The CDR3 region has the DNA TGTGCCAGCAGCCCATTAGGTCATGGCTACACCTTC.

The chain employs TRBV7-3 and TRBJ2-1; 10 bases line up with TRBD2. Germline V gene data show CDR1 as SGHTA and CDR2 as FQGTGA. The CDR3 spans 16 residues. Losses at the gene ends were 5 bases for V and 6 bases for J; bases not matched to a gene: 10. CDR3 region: CASSTQSGGAGNEQFF. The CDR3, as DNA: TGTGCCAGCAGCACCCAGAGCGGGGGGGCCGGCAATGAGCAGTTCTTC.

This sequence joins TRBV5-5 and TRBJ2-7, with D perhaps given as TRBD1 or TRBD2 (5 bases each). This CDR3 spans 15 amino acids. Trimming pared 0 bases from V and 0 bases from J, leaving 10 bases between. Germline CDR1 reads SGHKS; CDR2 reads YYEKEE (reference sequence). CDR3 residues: CASSLAGTTSYEQYF. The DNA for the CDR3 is TGTGCCAGCAGCTTGGCCGGGACCACCTCCTACGAGCAGTACTTC.

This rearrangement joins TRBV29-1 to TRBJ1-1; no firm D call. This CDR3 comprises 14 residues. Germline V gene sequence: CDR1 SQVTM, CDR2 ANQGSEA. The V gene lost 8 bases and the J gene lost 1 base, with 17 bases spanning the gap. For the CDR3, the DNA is TGCAGCTCCTCTAGAGGGAAGGAGAACACTGAAGCTTTCTTT. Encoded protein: CSSSRGKENTEAFF.

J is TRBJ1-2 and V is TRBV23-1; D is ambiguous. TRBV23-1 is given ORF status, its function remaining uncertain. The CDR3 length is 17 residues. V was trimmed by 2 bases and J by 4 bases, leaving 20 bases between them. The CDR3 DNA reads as TGCGCCAGCAGTCAACCAATGGACCTATTAGTACGCTATGGCTACACCTTC. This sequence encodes CASSQPMDLLVRYGYTF.

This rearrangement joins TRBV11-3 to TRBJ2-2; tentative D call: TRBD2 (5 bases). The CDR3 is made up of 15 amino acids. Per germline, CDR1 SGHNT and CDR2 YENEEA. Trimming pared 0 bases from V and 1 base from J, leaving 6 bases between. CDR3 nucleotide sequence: TGTGCCAGCAGCTTAGATGGAGGGAACACCGGGGAGCTGTTTTTT. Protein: CASSLDGGNTGELFF.

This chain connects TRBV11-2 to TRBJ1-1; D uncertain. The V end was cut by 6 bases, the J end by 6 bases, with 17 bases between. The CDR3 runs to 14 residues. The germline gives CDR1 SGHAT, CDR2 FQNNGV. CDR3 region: CASSQQYARSEAFF. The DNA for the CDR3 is TGTGCCAGCAGTCAACAATATGCGCGATCTGAAGCTTTCTTT.

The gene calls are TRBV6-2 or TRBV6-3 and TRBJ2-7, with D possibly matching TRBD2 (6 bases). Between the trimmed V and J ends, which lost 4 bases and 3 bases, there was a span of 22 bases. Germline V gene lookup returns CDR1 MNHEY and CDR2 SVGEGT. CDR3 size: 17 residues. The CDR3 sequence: CASSSKPRLGQRYEQYF. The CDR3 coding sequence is TGTGCCAGCAGTTCTAAACCTCGACTAGGTCAGCGCTACGAGCAGTACTTC.

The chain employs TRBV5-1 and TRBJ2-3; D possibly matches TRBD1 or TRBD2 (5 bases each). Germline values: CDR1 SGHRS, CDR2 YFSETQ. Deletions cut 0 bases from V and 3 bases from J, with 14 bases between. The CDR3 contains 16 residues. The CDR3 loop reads CASSLARDPRTDTQYF. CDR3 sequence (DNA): TGCGCCAGCAGCTTGGCCCGGGACCCTCGGACAGATACGCAGTATTTT.

The CDR3 nucleotides are TGTGCCAGCAGTTCGCCGCGGGGGGGGAGTAATGAAAAACTGTTTTTT. Translated, it gives CASSSPRGGSNEKLFF. The V call is TRBV28, the J call TRBJ1-4; D is possibly TRBD1 (5 bases). This CDR3 contains 16 residues. CDR1 MDHEN and CDR2 SYDVKM come from the germline V gene. V was trimmed by 4 bases and J by 4 bases, leaving 16 bases between them.

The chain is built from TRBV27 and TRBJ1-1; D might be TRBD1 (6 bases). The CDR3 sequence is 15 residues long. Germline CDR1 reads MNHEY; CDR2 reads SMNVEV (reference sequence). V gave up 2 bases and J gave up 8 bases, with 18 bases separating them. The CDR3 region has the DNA TGTGCCAGCAGTTTAATGGGGCATAGGGGGACCGAAGCTTTCTTT. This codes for CASSLMGHRGTEAFF.

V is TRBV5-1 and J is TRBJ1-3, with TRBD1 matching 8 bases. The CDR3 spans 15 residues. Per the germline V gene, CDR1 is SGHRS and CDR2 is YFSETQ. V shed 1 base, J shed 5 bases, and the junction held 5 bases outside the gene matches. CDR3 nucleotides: TGCGCCAGCAGCTTGCCCGGCAGGGGGCGAAACACCATATATTTT. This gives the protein CASSLPGRGRNTIYF.

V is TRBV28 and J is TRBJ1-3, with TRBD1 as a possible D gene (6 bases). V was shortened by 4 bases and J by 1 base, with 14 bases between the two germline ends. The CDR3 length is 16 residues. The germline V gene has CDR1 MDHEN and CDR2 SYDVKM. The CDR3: CASSSPTGTSGNTIYF. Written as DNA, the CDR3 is TGTGCCAGCAGTTCCCCTACCGGGACATCTGGAAACACCATATATTTT.

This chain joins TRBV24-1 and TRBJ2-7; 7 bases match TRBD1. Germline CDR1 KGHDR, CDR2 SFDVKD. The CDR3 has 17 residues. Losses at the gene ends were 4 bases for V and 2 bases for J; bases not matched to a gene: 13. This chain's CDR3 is CATSDSSTPGQTYEQYF. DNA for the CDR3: TGTGCCACCAGTGACTCCTCTACTCCGGGACAGACCTACGAGCAGTACTTC.

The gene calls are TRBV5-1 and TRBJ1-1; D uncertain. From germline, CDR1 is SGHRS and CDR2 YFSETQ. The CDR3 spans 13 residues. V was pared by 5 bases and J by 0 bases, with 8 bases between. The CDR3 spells CASRYHMNTEAFF. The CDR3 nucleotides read TGCGCCAGCAGGTACCACATGAACACTGAAGCTTTCTTT.